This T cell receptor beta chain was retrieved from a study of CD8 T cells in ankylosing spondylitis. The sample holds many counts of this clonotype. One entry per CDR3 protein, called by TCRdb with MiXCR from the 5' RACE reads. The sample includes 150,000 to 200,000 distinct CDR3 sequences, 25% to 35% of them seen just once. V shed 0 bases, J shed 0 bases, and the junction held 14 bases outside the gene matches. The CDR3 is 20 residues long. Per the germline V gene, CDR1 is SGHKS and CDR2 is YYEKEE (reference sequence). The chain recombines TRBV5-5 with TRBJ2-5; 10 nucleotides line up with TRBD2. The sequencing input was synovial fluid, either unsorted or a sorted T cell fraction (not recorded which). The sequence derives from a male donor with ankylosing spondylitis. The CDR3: CASSLVILGLAGANQETQYF. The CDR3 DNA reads TGTGCCAGCAGCTTGGTGATTTTAGGGCTAGCGGGGGCCAACCAAGAGACCCAGTACTTC.